The next 9 T cell receptor beta chains were all read from a single sample in a study of cytomegalovirus exposure and HLA in healthy donors. The PCR ran on 60 Vbeta and 13 Jbeta primers. Using immunoSEQ multiplex PCR, the repertoire was profiled, and TCRdb retains in-frame clones only, with some absent. The sample lists roughly 160,000 clones, around four fifths seen once, with over 1% in the top ten. Material: PBMCs. These receptors all come from a woman between 50 and 59 years old in good health and CMV-seronegative.

The V call is TRBV29-1, the J call TRBJ1-4, with no clear D. This CDR3 spans 12 amino acids. Trimming took off 2 bases at V and 5 bases at J, with 6 bases between the two ends. The germline V gene has CDR1 SQVTM and CDR2 ANQGSEA. In DNA form, the CDR3 reads TGCAGCGTTGAACCTAAAAATGAAAAACTGTTTTTT. Translation: CSVEPKNEKLFF.

The chain couples TRBV5-8 to TRBJ1-4; D may be TRBD1 (6 bases). The V gene's germline CDR1 is SGHTS and CDR2 YDEGEE. This CDR3 is 18 amino acids long. Trimming took off 3 bases at V and 2 bases at J, with 20 bases between the two ends. The CDR3 reads CASSSGHRIWATNEKLFF. The CDR3 nucleotides read TGTGCCAGCAGCTCGGGACACCGAATCTGGGCCACTAATGAAAAACTGTTTTTT.

This chain links TRBV28 with TRBJ2-1; 7 bases are a match to TRBD1. The CDR3 has 16 amino acids. The V gene end was trimmed by 4 bases and the J gene end by 5 bases; junction bases not matched to a gene: 11. CDR1 is MDHEN, CDR2 SYDVKM, per germline. The CDR3 region has the DNA TGTGCCAGCAGTTCTTACTGGGGACAGAGCAACAATGAGCAGTTCTTC. Its protein product is CASSSYWGQSNNEQFF.

The chain employs TRBV2 and TRBJ1-2; TRBD1 matches at 10 bases. This CDR3 region has 18 residues. V trimming: 4 bases; J trimming: 7 bases; junction bases outside the gene matches: 18. The germline V gene encodes CDR1 SNHLY and CDR2 FYNNEI. CDR3 DNA: TGTGCCAGCAGTGGCCCCCGGGACAGGGGTTTGTTGGGGGCTGGCTACACCTTC. Amino acid sequence: CASSGPRDRGLLGAGYTF.

This clone was recorded once. The chain uses TRBV7-9 and TRBJ2-7; 10 nucleotides agree with TRBD2. The CDR3 loop spans 16 amino acids. Germline CDR1 reads SEHNR; CDR2 reads FQNEAQ (reference sequence). The ends lost 2 bases at V and 1 base at J; junction bases unmatched: 5. This chain's CDR3 is CASSLRSSGSSYEQYF. CDR3 nucleotide sequence: TGTGCCAGCAGCTTACGATCTAGCGGGAGTTCCTACGAGCAGTACTTC.

This clone was found a few times. This chain connects TRBV9 to TRBJ1-2, with D perhaps TRBD1 (6 bases). CDR1 is SGDLS and CDR2 is YYNGEE in the germline V gene. V was shortened by 0 bases and J by 3 bases, with 12 bases between the two germline ends. This CDR3 is built from 15 residues. The CDR3 protein is CASSVDQGIDYGYTF. The CDR3 DNA reads TGTGCCAGCAGCGTAGATCAGGGGATAGACTATGGCTACACCTTC. Complete variable domain (other parts from reference TRBV9 and TRBJ1-2): DSGVTQTPKHLITATGQRVTLRCSPRSGDLSVYWYQQSLDQGLQFLIQYYNGEERAKGNILERFSAQQFPDLHSELNLSSLELGDSALYFCASSVDQGIDYGYTFGSGTRLTVV.

The V and J genes are TRBV21-1 and TRBJ2-1; the D call of TRBD1 is as the table states it, not checked on the DNA. TRBV21-1 is classified as a pseudogene. This CDR3 is built from 19 residues. The CDR3 DNA follows: TGTGCCAGCAGCAAGTCGAAGGGACCAGGGGATTTAGGATACAATGAGCAGTTCTTC. Amino acids: CASSKSKGPGDLGYNEQFF.

Points on this clone: Other DNA sequences in this specimen translate into the identical CDR3. The chain carries TRBV5-1 and TRBJ2-7; D may be TRBD1 (5 bases). This CDR3 is 15 amino acids long. From germline, CDR1 is SGHRS and CDR2 YFSETQ. The germline V and J ends were trimmed by 2 bases and 0 bases, with 12 bases remaining between them. The CDR3 spells CASSFRDSPSYEQYF. The CDR3 DNA reads as TGCGCCAGCAGCTTCCGAGACAGCCCCTCCTACGAGCAGTACTTC.

The rearrangement links TRBV27 to TRBJ2-7, with TRBD1 matching 8 bases. Germline loops: CDR1 MNHEY, CDR2 SMNVEV (reference sequence). This CDR3 has 15 amino acids. The trim removed 5 bases at V and 4 bases at J, leaving 10 bases unmatched. The CDR3 loop reads CASSRPGQASYEQYF. CDR3 nucleotides: TGTGCCAGCAGTCGGCCGGGACAGGCGTCTTACGAGCAGTACTTC.